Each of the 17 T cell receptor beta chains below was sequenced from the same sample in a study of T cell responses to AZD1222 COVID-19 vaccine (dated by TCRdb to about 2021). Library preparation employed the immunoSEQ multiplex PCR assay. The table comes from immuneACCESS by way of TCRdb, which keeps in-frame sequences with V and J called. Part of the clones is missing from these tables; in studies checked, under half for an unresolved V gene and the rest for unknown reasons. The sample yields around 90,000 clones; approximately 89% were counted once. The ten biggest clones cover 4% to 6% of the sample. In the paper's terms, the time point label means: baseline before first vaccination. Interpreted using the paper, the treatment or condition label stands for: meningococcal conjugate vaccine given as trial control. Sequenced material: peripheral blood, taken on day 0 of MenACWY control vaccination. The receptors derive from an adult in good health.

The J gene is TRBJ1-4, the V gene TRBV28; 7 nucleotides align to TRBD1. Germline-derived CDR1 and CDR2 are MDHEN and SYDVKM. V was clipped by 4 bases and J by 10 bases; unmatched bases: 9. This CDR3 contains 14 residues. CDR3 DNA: TGTGCCAGCAGTTCCCCCGACAGGGTTCCAAAACTGTTTTTT. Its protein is CASSSPDRVPKLFF.

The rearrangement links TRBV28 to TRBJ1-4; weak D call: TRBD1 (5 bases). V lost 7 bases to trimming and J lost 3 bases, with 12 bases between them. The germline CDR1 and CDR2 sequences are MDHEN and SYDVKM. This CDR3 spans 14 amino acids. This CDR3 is CASKEGRANEKLFF. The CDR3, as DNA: TGTGCCAGCAAGGAGGGGCGGGCTAATGAAAAACTGTTTTTT.

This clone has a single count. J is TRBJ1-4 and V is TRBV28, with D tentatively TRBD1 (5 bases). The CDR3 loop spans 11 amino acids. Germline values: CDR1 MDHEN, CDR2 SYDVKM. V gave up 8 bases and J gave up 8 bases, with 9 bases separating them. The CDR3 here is CASGQEEKLFF. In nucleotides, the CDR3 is TGTGCCAGCGGACAAGAGGAAAAACTGTTTTTT.

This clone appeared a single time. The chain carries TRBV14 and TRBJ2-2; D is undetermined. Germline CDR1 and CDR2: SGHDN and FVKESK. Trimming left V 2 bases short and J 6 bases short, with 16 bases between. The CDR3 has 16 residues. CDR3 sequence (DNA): TGTGCCAGCAGCCAAACCTCCGGGCCCGCGCCCGGGGAGCTGTTTTTT. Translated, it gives CASSQTSGPAPGELFF.

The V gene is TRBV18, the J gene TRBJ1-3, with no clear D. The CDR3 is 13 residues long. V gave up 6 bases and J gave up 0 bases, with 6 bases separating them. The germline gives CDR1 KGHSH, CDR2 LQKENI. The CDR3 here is CASSNLSGNTIYF. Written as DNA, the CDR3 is TGTGCCAGCTCCAACCTCTCTGGAAACACCATATATTTT.

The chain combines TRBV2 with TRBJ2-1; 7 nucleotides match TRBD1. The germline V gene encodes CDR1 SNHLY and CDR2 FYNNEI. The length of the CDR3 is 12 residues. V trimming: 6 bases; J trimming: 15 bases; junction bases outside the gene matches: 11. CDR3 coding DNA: TGTGCCAGCAGCGCTACGAGGGACAGATTGTTCTTC. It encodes CASSATRDRLFF.

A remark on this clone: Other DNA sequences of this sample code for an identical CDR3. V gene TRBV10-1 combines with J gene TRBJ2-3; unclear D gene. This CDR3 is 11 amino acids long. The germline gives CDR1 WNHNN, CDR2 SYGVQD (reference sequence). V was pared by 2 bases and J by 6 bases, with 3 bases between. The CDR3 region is CASSERDTQYF. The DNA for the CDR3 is TGCGCCAGCAGTGAGAGGGATACGCAGTATTTT.

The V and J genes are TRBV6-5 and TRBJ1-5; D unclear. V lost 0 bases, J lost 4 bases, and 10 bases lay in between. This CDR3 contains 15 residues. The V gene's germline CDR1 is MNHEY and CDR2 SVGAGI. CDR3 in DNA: TGTGCCAGCAGTTACTCGCGGGGTGGTAATCAGCCCCAGCATTTT. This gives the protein CASSYSRGGNQPQHF.

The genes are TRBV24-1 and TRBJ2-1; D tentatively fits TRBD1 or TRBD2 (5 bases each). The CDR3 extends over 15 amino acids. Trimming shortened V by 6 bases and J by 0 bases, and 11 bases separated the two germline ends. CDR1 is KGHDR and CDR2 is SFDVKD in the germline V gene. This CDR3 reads CATSLKGSSYNEQFF. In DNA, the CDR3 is TGTGCCACCAGTTTAAAGGGGAGCTCCTACAATGAGCAGTTCTTC.

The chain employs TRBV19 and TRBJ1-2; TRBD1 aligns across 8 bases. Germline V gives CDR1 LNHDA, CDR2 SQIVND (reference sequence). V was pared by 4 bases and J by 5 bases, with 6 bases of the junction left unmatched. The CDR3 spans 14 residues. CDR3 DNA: TGTGCCAGTAGTAAGGGACAGGAGCCTTATGGCTACACCTTC. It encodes CASSKGQEPYGYTF.

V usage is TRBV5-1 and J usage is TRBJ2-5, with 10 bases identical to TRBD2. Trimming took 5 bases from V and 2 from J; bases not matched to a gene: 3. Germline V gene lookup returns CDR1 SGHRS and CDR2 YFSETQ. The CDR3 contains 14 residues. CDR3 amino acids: CASSSGGTQETQYF. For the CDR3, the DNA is TGCGCCAGCAGTAGCGGGGGGACTCAAGAGACCCAGTACTTC.

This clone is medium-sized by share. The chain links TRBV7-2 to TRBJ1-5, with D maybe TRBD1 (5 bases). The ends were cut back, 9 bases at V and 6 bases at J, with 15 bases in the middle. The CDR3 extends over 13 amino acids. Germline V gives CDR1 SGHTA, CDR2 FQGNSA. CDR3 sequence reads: CASGAYQGQPQHF. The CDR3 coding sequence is TGTGCCAGTGGGGCTTACCAGGGTCAGCCCCAGCATTTT.

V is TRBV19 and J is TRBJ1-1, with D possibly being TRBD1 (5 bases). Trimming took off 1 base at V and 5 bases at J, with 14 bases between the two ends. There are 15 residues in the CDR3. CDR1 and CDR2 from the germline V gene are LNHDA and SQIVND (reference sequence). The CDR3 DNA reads TGTGCCAGTAGTATAGGGGAGACCTGGGGGACTGAAGCTTTCTTT. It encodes CASSIGETWGTEAFF.

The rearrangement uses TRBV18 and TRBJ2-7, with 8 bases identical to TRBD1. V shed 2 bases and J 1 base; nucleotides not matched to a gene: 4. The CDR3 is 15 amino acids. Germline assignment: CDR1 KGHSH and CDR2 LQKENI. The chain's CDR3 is CASSPNQGASYEQYF. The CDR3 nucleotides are TGTGCCAGCTCACCAAACCAGGGGGCATCCTACGAGCAGTACTTC.

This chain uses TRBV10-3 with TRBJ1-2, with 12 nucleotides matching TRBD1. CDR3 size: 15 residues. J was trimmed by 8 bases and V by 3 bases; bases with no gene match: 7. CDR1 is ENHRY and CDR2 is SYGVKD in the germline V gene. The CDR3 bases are TGTGCCATCAGTGAAGGGGGACAGGGGGCATTAGGCTACACCTTC. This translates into CAISEGGQGALGYTF.

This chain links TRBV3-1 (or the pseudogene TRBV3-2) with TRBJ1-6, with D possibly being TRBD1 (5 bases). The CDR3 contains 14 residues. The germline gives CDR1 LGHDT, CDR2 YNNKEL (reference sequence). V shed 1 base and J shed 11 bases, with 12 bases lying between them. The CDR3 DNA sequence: TGTGCCAGCAGCCAAGCAGGGAACCTGACACCCCTCCACTTT. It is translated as CASSQAGNLTPLHF.

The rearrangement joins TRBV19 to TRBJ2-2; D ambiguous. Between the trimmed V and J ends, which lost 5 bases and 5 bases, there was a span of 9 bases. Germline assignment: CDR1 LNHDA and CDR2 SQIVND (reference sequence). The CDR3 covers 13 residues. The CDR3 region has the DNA TGTGCCAGTAGTCCCTCATGGACCGGGGAGCTGTTTTTT. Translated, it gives CASSPSWTGELFF.